These 8 T cell receptor beta chains were sequenced from one sample in a study of CD8+CD57+ T cells in acquired aplastic anemia. All sequencing subjects had displayed CD8+CD57+ cell expansion on flow cytometry. Genomic DNA constituted the template upon which TCR beta VDJ and CDR3 profiling was performed. MiXCR was run by TCRdb on the reads, yielding one entry per CDR3 protein. The sample lists about 290,000 distinct CDR3 sequences, roughly 59% occurring once. The sample comprised sorted CD4+, CD8+, or CD8+CD57+ T cells (not recorded which) from PBMCs. The receptors here all came from a human donor with aplastic anemia.

This chain joins TRBV7-6 and TRBJ2-3, with a possible D match to TRBD2 (5 bases). Deletions cut 5 bases from V and 2 bases from J, with 11 bases between. Germline lookup yields CDR1 SGHVS and CDR2 FNYEAQ. CDR3 size: 14 residues. The CDR3 nucleotides are TGTGCCAGCAGCGTTAACGGGGTCACAGATACGCAGTATTTT. Translated: CASSVNGVTDTQYF. The whole variable domain, remainder taken from reference TRBV7-6 and TRBJ2-3, is GAGVSQSPRYKVTKRGQDVALRCDPISGHVSLYWYRQALGQGPEFLTYFNYEAQQDKSGLPNDRFSAERPEGSISTLTIQRTEQRDSAMYRCASSVNGVTDTQYFGPGTRLTVL.

The chain links TRBV7-9 to TRBJ2-5; D perhaps matches TRBD1 (6 bases). CDR1 is SEHNR, CDR2 FQNEAQ, per germline (reference sequence). The germline V and J ends were trimmed by 6 bases and 5 bases, with 16 bases remaining between them. This CDR3 comprises 14 residues. The CDR3 bases are TGTGCCAGCAGGTCCAGGGGTAGGGAGGAGACCCAGTACTTC. Amino acid sequence: CASRSRGREETQYF.

Details on this clonotype: A much larger clone is a single base away; this may be a read error. The chain uses TRBV5-4 and TRBJ2-7; 9 bases map to TRBD2. The last part of the DNA fits TRBJ2-1 better; the J call may be wrong. The CDR3 has 15 residues. The V gene's germline CDR1 is SGHNT and CDR2 YYREEE (reference sequence). The CDR3 DNA follows: TGTGCCAGCAGCTTGAGACTAGCGGAGGGGGATGGGCAGTTCTTC. Protein: CASSLRLAEGDGQFF.

This clonotype has just a few counts. The J gene is TRBJ1-1, the V gene TRBV5-1, with unresolved D. The CDR3 covers 15 residues. Trimming took 0 bases from V and 1 from J, leaving 10 bases between them. The germline CDR1 and CDR2 sequences are SGHRS and YFSETQ. In nucleotides, the CDR3 is TGCGCCAGCAGCTTGGCCGGGAGCAGGAACACTGAAGCTTTCTTT. It yields the protein CASSLAGSRNTEAFF.

CDR3: CSARAAREQYF. In DNA form, the CDR3 reads TGCAGTGCTAGAGCCGCTCGCGAGCAGTACTTC. This chain connects TRBV20-1 to TRBJ2-7; the D is unclear. Germline V gene sequence: CDR1 DFQATT, CDR2 SNEGSKA (reference sequence). V lost 1 base to trimming and J lost 6 bases, with 7 bases between them. The length of the CDR3 is 11 residues.

This rearrangement joins TRBV24-1 to TRBJ2-5, with a tentative D call TRBD1 (6 bases). Germline CDR1 and CDR2: KGHDR and SFDVKD. The CDR3 sequence is 15 residues long. V lost 10 bases and J 1 base, leaving 18 bases between the germline ends. CDR3 coding DNA: TGTGCCACAAGCAGTAGGGACACACCCCAAGAGACCCAGTACTTC. Protein sequence: CATSSRDTPQETQYF.

The chain is built from TRBV24-1 and TRBJ1-2; possible D gene TRBD1, 6 bases. CDR1 KGHDR and CDR2 SFDVKD come from the germline V gene. V dropped 9 bases and J dropped 3 bases, with 22 bases sitting between them. CDR3 length equals 16 residues. The DNA for the CDR3 is TGTGCCACCCTCACGAAAAACGGGACAAAGGACTATGGCTACACCTTC. This translates into CATLTKNGTKDYGYTF.

This clonotype was detected many times. A read error may be the cause here, since a much bigger clone is one base away. The rearrangement links TRBV24-1 to TRBJ2-1, with D perhaps matching TRBD2 (7 bases). The CDR3 runs 16 residues. V was clipped by 2 bases and J by 5 bases, with 15 bases between them. Germline-derived CDR1 and CDR2 are KGHDR and SFDVKD. CDR3 nucleotide sequence: TGTGCCACCAGTGATTCGACGGGGGGCGAAGACAATGAGCAGTTCTTC. Protein: CATSDSTGGEDNEQFF.